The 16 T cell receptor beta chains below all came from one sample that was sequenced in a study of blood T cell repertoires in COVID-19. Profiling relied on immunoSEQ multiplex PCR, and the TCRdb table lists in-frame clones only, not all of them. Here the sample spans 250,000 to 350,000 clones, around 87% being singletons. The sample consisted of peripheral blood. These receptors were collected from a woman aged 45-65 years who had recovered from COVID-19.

CDR3 region: CASSLNGGGQGPLHF. DNA for the CDR3: TGTGCCAGCAGCTTAAATGGAGGGGGCCAGGGGCCCCTCCACTTT. The chain recombines TRBV7-3 with TRBJ1-6, with TRBD1 matching over 7 bases. This CDR3 is 15 amino acids long. V was pared by 1 base and J by 13 bases, with 10 bases of the junction left unmatched. Germline CDR1 reads SGHTA; CDR2 reads FQGTGA.

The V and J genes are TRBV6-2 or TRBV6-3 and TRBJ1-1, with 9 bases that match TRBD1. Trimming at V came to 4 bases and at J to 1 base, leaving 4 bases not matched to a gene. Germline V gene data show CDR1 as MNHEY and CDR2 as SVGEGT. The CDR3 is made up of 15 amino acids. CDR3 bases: TGTGCCAGCAGTTGGGGGGGACAGGGGAACACTGAAGCTTTCTTT. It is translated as CASSWGGQGNTEAFF.

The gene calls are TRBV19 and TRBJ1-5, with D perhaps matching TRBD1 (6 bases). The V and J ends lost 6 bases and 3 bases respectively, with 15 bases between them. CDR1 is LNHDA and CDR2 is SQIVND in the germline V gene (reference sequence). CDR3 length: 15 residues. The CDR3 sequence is CASSVQDSPNQPQHF. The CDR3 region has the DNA TGTGCCAGTAGCGTCCAGGACAGCCCCAATCAGCCCCAGCATTTT.

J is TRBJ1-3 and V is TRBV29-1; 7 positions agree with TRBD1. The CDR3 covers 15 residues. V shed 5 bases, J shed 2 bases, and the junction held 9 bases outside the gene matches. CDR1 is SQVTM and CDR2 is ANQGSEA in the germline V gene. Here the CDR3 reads CSVTRAGGTGNTIYF. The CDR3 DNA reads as TGCAGCGTTACTCGGGCAGGGGGTACTGGAAACACCATATATTTT.

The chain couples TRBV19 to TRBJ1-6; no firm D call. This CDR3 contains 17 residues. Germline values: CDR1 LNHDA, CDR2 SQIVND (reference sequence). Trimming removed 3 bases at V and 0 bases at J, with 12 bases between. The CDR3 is CASSIFDGSSYNSPLHF. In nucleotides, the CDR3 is TGTGCCAGTAGTATCTTCGACGGGAGCTCCTATAATTCACCCCTCCACTTT.

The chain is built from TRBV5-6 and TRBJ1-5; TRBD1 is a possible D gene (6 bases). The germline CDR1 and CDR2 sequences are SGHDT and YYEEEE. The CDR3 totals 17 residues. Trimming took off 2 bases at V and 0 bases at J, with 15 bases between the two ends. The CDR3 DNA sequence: TGTGCCAGCAGCTTTTTTTCAGGGGCCTATAGCAATCAGCCCCAGCATTTT. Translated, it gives CASSFFSGAYSNQPQHF. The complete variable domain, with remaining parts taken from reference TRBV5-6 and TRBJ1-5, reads DAGVTQSPTHLIKTRGQQVTLRCSPKSGHDTVSWYQQALGQGPQFIFQYYEEEERQRGNFPDRFSGHQFPNYSSELNVNALLLGDSALYLCASSFFSGAYSNQPQHFGDGTRLSIL.

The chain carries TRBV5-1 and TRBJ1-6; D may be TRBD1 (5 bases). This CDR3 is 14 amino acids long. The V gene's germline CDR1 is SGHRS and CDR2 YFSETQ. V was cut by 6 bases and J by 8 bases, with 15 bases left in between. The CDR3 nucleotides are TGCGCCAGCAAAGGGACGAGGGAGGATTCACCCCTCCACTTT. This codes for CASKGTREDSPLHF.

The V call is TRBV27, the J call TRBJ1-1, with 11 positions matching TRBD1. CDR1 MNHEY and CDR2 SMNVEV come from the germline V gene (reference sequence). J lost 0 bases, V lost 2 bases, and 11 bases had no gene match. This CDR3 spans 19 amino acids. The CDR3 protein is CASSLTNPGTGGMNTEAFF. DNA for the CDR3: TGTGCCAGCAGTTTAACCAACCCTGGGACAGGGGGGATGAACACTGAAGCTTTCTTT.

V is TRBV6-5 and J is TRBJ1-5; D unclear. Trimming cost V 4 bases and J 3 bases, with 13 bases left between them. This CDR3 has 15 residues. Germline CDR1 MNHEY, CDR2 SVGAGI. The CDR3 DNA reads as TGTGCCAGCAGTTTAATTCGCGCGCCCAATCAGCCCCAGCATTTT. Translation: CASSLIRAPNQPQHF.

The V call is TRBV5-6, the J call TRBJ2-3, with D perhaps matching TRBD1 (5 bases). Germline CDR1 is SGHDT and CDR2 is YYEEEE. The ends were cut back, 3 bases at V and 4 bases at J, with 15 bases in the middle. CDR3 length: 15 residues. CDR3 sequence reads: CASSYHDSLADTQYF. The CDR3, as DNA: TGTGCCAGCAGCTACCATGACAGTTTGGCAGATACGCAGTATTTT.

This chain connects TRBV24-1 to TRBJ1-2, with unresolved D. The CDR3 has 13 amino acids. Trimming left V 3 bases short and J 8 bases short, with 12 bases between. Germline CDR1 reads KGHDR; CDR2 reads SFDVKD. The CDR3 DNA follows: TGTGCCACCAGTGATAGCGTAAACCCAGGCTACACCTTC. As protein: CATSDSVNPGYTF.

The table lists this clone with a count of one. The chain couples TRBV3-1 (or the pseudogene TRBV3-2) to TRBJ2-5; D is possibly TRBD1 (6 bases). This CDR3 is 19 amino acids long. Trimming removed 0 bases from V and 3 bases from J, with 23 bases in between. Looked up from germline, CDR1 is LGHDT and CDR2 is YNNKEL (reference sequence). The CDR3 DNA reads TGTGCCAGCAGCCAAGATTGGTCTATCGTGACAGGAGCAGAAGAGACCCAGTACTTC. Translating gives CASSQDWSIVTGAEETQYF.

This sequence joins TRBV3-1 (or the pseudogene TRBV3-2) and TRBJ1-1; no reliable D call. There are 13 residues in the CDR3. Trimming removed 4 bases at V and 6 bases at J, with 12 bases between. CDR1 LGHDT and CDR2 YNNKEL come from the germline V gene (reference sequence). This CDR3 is CASSLGLTAEAFF. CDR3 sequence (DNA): TGTGCCAGCAGCCTTGGACTTACCGCTGAAGCTTTCTTT.

The CDR3 protein is CASSDGQGYGYTF. CDR3 nucleotide sequence: TGTGCCAGCAGTGACGGACAGGGGTACGGCTACACCTTC. The gene calls are TRBV25-1 and TRBJ1-2, with 9 bases lining up with TRBD1. Germline assignment: CDR1 MGHDK and CDR2 SYGVNS. J gave up 8 bases and V 3 bases, and 4 bases lay outside the gene matches. The CDR3 length is 13 residues.

DNA of the CDR3: TGTGCCAGCAGCACAGGACGGCCAAATAATTCACCCCTCCACTTT. Translation: CASSTGRPNNSPLHF. The chain links TRBV11-2 to TRBJ1-6, with D perhaps TRBD1 (5 bases). V was cut by 5 bases and J by 5 bases, with 13 bases left in between. The CDR3 length is 15 residues. Germline CDR1 SGHAT, CDR2 FQNNGV.

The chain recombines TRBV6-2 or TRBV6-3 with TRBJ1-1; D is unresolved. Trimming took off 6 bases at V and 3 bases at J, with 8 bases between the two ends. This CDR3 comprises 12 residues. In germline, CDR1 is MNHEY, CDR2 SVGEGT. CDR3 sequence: CASSLEYTEAFF. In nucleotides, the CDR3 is TGTGCCAGCAGCCTAGAGTACACTGAAGCTTTCTTT.